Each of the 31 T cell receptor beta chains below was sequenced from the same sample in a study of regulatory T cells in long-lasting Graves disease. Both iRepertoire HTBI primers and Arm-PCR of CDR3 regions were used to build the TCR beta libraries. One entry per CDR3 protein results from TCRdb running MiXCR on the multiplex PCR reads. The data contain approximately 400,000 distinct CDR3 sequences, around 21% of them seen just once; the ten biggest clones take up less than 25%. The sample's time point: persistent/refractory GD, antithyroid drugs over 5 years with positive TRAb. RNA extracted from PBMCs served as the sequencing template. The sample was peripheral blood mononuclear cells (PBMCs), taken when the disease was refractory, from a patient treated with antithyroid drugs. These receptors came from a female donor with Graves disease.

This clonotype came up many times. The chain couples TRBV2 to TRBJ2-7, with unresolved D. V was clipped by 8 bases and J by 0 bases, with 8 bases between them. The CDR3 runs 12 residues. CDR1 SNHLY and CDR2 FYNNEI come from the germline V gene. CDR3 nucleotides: TGTGCCAGCCGATTGTTCTCCTACGAGCAGTACTTC. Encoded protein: CASRLFSYEQYF.

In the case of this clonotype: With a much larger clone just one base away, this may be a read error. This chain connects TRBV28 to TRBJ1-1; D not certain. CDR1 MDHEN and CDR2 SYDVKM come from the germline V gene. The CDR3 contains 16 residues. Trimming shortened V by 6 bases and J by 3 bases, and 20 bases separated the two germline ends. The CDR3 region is CASRHRAEREDTEAFF. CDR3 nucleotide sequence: TGTGCCAGCAGGCACCGGGCCGAGAGGGAGGACACTGAAGCTTTCTTT.

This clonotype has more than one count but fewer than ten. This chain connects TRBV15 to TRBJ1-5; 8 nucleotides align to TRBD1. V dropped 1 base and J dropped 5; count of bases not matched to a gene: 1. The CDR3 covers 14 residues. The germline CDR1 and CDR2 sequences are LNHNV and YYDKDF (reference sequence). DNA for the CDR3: TGTGCCACCAGCAGAGGACAGGGGTATCAGCCCCAGCATTTT. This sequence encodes CATSRGQGYQPQHF. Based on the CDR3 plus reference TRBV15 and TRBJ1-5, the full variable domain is DAMVIQNPRYQVTQFGKPVTLSCSQTLNHNVMYWYQQKSSQAPKLLFHYYDKDFNNEADTPDNFQSRRPNTSFCFLDIRSPGLGDTAMYLCATSRGQGYQPQHFGDGTRLSIL.

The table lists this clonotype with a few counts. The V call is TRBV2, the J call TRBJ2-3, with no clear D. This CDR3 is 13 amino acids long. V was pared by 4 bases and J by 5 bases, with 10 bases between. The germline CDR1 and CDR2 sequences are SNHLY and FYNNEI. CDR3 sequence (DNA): TGTGCCAGCAGTGGACGTCGAAAAGATACGCAGTATTTT. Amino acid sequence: CASSGRRKDTQYF.

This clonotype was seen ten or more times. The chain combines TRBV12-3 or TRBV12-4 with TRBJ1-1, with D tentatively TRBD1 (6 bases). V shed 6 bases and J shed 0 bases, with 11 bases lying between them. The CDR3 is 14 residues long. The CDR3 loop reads CASSSGAMNTEAFF. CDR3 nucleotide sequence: TGTGCCAGCAGCTCAGGGGCAATGAACACTGAAGCTTTCTTT.

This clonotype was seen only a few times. CDR3 sequence reads: CATSRDLRALPGGNTIYF. The CDR3 nucleotides are TGTGCCACCAGCAGAGATCTGAGGGCCCTGCCTGGTGGAAACACCATATATTTT. The chain has TRBV15 and TRBJ1-3; D is ambiguous. This CDR3 has 18 residues. Germline-derived CDR1 and CDR2 are LNHNV and YYDKDF (reference sequence). V shed 0 bases and J shed 3 bases, with 18 bases lying between them. Variable domain in full (rest from reference TRBV15 and TRBJ1-3): DAMVIQNPRYQVTQFGKPVTLSCSQTLNHNVMYWYQQKSSQAPKLLFHYYDKDFNNEADTPDNFQSRRPNTSFCFLDIRSPGLGDTAMYLCATSRDLRALPGGNTIYFGEGSWLTVV.

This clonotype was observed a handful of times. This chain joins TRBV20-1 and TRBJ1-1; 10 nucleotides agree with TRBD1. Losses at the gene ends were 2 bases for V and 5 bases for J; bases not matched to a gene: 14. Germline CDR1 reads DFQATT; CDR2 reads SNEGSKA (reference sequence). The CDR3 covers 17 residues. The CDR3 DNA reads TGCAGTGCTAGAAGACCCCCGGGACAGGGGAGTCGGACTGAAGCTTTCTTT. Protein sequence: CSARRPPGQGSRTEAFF.

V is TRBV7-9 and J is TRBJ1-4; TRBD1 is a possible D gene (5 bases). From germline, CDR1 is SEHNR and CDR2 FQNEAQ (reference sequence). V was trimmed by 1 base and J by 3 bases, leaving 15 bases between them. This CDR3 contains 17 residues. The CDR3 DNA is TGTGCCAGCAGCTTAGACCCCATCTGGGGGTCTAATGAAAAACTGTTTTTT. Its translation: CASSLDPIWGSNEKLFF.

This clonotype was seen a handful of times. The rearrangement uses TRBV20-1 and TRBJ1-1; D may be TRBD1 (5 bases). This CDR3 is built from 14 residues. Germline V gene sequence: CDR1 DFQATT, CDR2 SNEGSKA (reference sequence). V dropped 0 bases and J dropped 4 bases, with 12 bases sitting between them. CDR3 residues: CSARDPAGTTEAFF. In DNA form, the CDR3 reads TGCAGTGCTAGAGATCCGGCAGGGACCACTGAAGCTTTCTTT.

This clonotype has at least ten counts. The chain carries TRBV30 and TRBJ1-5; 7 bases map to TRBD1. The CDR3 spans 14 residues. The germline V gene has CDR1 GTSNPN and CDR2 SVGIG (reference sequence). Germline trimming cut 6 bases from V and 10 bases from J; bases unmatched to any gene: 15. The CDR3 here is CACLIGQGEGPQHF. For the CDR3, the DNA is TGTGCCTGCTTAATCGGGCAGGGGGAAGGACCCCAGCATTTT. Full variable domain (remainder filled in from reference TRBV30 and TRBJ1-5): SQTIHQWPATLVQPVGSPLSLECTVEGTSNPNLYWYRQAAGRGLQLLFYSVGIGQISSEVPQNLSASRPQDRQFILSSKKLLLSDSGFYLCACLIGQGEGPQHFGDGTRLSIL.

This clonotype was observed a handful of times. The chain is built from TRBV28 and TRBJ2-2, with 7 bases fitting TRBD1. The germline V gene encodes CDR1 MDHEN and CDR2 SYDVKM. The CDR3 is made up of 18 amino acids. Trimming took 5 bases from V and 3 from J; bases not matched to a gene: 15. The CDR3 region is CASSPLIRQGRDTGELFF. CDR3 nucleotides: TGTGCCAGCAGTCCCCTTATCAGACAGGGTCGGGACACCGGGGAGCTGTTTTTT.

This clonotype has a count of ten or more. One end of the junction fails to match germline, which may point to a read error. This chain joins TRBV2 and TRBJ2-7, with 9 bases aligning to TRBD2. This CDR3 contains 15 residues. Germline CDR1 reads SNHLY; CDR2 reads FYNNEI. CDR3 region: CASSEASGVSYEQYF. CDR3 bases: TGTGCCAGCAGTGAGGCTAGCGGGGTCTCCTACGAGCAGTACTTT.

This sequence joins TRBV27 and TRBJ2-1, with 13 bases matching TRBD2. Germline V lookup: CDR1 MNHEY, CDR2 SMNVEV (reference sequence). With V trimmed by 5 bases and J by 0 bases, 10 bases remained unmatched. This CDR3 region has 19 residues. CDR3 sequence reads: CASSDRGLAGLSSYNEQFF. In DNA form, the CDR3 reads TGTGCCAGCAGTGACAGGGGACTAGCGGGACTAAGCTCCTACAATGAGCAGTTCTTC.

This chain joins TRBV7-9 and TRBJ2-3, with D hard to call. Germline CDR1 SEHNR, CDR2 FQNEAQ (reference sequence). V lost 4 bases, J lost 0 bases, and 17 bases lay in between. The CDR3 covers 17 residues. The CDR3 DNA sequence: TGTGCCAGCAGCTCCACCCTAGACCCTGATAGCACAGATACGCAGTATTTT. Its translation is CASSSTLDPDSTDTQYF.

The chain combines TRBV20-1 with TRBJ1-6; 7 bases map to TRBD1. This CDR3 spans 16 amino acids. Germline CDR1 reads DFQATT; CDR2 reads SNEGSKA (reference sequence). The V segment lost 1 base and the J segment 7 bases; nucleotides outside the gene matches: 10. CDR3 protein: CSARAWDSPSNSPLHF. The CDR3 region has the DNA TGCAGTGCTAGAGCCTGGGACAGCCCATCAAATTCACCCCTCCACTTT.

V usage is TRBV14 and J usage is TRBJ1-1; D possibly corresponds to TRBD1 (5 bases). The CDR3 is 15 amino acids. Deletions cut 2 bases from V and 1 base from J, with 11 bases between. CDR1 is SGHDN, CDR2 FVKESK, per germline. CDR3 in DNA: TGTGCCAGCAGCCAACGGACATGGAGGAACACTGAAGCTTTCTTT. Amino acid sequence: CASSQRTWRNTEAFF.

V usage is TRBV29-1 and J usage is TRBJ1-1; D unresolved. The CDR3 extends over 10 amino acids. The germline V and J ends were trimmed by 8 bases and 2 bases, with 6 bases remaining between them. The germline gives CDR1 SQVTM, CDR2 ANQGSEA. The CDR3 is CSILNTEAFF. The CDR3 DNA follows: TGCAGCATCCTAAACACTGAAGCTTTCTTT. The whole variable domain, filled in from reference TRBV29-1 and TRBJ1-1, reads SAVISQKPSRDICQRGTSLTIQCQVDSQVTMMFWYRQQPGQSLTLIATANQGSEATYESGFVIDKFPISRPNLTFSTLTVSNMSPEDSSIYLCSILNTEAFFGQGTRLTVV.

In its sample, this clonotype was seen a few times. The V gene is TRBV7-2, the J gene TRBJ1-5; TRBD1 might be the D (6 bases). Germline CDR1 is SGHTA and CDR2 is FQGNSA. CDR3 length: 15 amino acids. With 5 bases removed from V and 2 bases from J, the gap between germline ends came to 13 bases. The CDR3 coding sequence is TGTGCCAGCAGCGGGGGGGCCAAGGGCAATCAGCCCCAGCATTTT. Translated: CASSGGAKGNQPQHF.

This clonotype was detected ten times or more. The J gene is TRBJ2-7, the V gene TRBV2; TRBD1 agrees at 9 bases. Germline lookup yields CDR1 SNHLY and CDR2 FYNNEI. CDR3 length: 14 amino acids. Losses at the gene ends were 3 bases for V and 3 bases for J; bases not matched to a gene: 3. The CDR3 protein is CASSETGGGYEQYF. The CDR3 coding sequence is TGTGCCAGCAGTGAGACAGGGGGGGGCTACGAGCAGTACTTC.

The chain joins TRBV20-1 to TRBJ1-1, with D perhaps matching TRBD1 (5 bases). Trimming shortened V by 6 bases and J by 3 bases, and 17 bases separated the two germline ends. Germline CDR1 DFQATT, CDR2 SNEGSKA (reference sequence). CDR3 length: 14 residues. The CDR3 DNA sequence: TGCAGTGCCGAAGCGGGGCGAGGGGACACTGAAGCTTTCTTT. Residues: CSAEAGRGDTEAFF.

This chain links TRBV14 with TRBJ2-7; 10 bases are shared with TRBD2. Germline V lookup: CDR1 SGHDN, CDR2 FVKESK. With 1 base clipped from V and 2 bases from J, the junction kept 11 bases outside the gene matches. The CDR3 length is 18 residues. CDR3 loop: CASSQVGAGAGGTYEQYF. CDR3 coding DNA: TGTGCCAGCAGCCAAGTCGGGGCAGGAGCGGGAGGGACCTACGAGCAGTACTTC.

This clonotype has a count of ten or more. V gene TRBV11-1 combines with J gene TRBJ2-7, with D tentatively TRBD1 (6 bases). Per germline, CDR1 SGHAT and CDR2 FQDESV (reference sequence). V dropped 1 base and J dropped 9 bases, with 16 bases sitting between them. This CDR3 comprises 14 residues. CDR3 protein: CASSLDRGRGRQYF. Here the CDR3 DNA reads TGTGCCAGCAGCTTAGATCGTGGCAGGGGACGGCAGTACTTC. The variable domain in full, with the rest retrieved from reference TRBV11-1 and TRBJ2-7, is EAEVAQSPRYKITEKSQAVAFWCDPISGHATLYWYRQILGQGPELLVQFQDESVVDDSQLPKDRFSAERLKGVDSTLKIQPAELGDSAMYLCASSLDRGRGRQYFGPGTRLTVT.

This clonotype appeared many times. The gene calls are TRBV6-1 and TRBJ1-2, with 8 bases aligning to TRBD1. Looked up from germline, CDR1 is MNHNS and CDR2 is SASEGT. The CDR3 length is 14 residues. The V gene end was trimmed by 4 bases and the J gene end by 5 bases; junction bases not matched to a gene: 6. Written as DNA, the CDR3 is TGTGCCAGCAGTGCCCTCGACAGGGGTTATGGCTACACCTTC. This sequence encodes CASSALDRGYGYTF.

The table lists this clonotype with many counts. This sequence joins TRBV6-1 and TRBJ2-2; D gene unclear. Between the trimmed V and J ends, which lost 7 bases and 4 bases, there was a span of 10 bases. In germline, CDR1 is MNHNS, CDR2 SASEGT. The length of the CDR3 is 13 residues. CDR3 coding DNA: TGTGCCAGCAACCCCCTAGGCACCGGGGAGCTGTTTTTT. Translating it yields CASNPLGTGELFF.

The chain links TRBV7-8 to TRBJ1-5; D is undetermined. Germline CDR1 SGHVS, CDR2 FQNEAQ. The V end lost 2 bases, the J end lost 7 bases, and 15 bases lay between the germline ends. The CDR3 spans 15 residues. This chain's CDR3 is CASSLTGVVKQPQHF. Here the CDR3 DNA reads TGTGCCAGCAGCTTAACTGGGGTCGTAAAACAGCCCCAGCATTTT.

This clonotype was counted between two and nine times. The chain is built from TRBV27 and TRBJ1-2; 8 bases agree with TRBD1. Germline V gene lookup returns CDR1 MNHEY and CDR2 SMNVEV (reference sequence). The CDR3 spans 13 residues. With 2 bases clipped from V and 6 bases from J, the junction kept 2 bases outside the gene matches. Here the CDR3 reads CASSLAGGHGYTF. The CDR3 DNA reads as TGTGCCAGCAGTTTAGCAGGGGGCCATGGCTACACCTTC.

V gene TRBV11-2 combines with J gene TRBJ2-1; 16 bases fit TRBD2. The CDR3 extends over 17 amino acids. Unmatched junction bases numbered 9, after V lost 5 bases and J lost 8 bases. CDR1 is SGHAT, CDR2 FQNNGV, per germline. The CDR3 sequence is CASSQGLAGGPSHEQFF. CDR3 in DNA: TGTGCCAGCAGCCAGGGACTAGCGGGAGGGCCTTCCCATGAGCAGTTCTTC. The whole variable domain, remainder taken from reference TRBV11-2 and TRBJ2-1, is EAGVAQSPRYKIIEKRQSVAFWCNPISGHATLYWYQQILGQGPKLLIQFQNNGVVDDSQLPKDRFSAERLKGVDSTLKIQPAKLEDSAVYLCASSQGLAGGPSHEQFFGPGTRLTVL.

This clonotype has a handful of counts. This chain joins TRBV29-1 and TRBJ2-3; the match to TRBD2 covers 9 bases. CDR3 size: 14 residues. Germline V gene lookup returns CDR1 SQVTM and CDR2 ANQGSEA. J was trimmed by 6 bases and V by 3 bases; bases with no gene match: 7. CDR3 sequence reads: CSVDGAAGGDTQYF. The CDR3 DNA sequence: TGCAGCGTTGACGGGGCGGCGGGAGGGGATACGCAGTATTTT.

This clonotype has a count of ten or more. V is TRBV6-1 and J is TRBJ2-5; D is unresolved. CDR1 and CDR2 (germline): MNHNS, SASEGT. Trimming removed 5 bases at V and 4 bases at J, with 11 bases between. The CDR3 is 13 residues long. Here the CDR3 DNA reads TGTGCCAGCAGTCCAGGAACGGTAGAGACCCAGTACTTC. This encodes CASSPGTVETQYF.

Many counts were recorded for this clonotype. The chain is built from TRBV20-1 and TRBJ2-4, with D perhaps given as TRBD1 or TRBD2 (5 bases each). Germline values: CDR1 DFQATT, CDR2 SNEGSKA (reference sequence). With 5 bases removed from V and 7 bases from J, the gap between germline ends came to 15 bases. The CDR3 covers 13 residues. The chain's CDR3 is CSAPRTGDNIQYF. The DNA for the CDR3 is TGCAGTGCTCCTCGGACCGGGGACAACATTCAGTACTTC.

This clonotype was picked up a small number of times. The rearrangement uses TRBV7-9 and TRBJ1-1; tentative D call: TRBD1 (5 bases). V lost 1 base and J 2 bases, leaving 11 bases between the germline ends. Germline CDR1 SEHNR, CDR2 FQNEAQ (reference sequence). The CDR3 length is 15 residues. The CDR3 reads CASSLGFGANTEAFF. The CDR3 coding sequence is TGTGCCAGCAGCTTAGGTTTCGGGGCTAACACTGAAGCTTTCTTT.